These T cell receptor beta chains were read from a single sample in a study of PD-L1 blockade in urothelial cancer. Data came from immunoSEQ multiplex PCR; TCRdb stores just in-frame clones and leaves some out. Among just over 35,000 clones listed, around 33% were seen once. The sample consisted of tumor tissue, taken before atezolizumab (anti-PD-L1) treatment. The origin of the receptors is a man between 60 and 75 years old with urothelial cancer. CDR3s include the opening cysteine and the closing phenylalanine or tryptophan. The D gene is left open where the match is weak. Where a row states a size, it is once, few, many or the class of an expanded clone; other rows omit it.

v_gene	abundance	d_gene	j_gene	CDR3aa	CDR3nt
TRBV6-8	-	-	TRBJ2-2	CASRTQPATGELFF	TGTGCCAGCAGGACACAACCAGCCACCGGGGAGCTGTTTTTT
TRBV18	-	-	TRBJ2-1	CASRGNYNEQFF	TGTGCCAGCAGGGGGAATTACAATGAGCAGTTCTTC
TRBV19	-	TRBD2	TRBJ2-3	CASNGVNSGRTDTQYF	TGTGCCAGTAATGGGGTGAATAGCGGGAGAACAGATACGCAGTATTTT
TRBV19	-	-	TRBJ2-5	CASSITRGETQYF	TGTGCCAGTAGTATAACGAGGGGTGAGACCCAGTACTTC
TRBV19	-	-	TRBJ1-6	CASSISGENSPLHF	TGTGCCAGTAGTATCTCAGGGGAAAATTCACCCCTCCACTTT
TRBV5-1	-	-	TRBJ1-6	CASSLNRWDSPLHF	TGCGCCAGCAGCTTGAACAGGTGGGATTCACCCCTCCACTTT
TRBV29-1	-	TRBD1	TRBJ2-1	CSVQTGAKNNEQFF	TGCAGCGTGCAGACAGGGGCCAAAAACAATGAGCAGTTCTTC
TRBV5-1	-	-	TRBJ2-3	CASSLAVSTDTQYF	TGCGCCAGCAGCTTGGCAGTTAGCACAGATACGCAGTATTTT
TRBV6-8	-	-	TRBJ2-3	CASSLGISTDTQYF	TGTGCCAGCAGTTTAGGTATCTCGACAGATACGCAGTATTTT
TRBV15	-	TRBD1	TRBJ2-7	CATSSPGQGLYEQYF	TGTGCCACCAGCAGTCCGGGACAGGGTCTCTACGAGCAGTACTTC
TRBV30	-	-	TRBJ1-2	CAWVRRGYYGYTF	TGTGCCTGGGTACGTCGGGGATACTATGGCTACACCTTC
TRBV16	-	-	TRBJ1-2	CASSQGGFRYGYTF	TGTGCCAGCAGCCAGGGGGGATTCAGGTATGGCTACACCTTC
TRBV11-3	-	-	TRBJ1-1	CASSLEQTMNTEAFF	TGTGCCAGCAGCTTGGAGCAGACCATGAACACTGAAGCTTTCTTT
TRBV18	-	-	TRBJ2-3	CASSPPYSTDTQYF	TGTGCCAGCTCACCACCGTACAGCACAGATACGCAGTATTTT
TRBV12-2	-	-	TRBJ2-3	CATTPGTSTDTQYF	TGTGCGACTACCCCCGGTACTAGCACAGATACGCAGTATTTT
TRBV10-1	-	-	TRBJ2-1	CASSGSQYNEQFF	TGCGCCAGCTCGGGGAGTCAATACAATGAGCAGTTCTTC
TRBV10-1	-	TRBD1	TRBJ2-7	CASSPGQGANEQYF	TGCGCCAGCAGCCCGGGACAGGGGGCGAATGAGCAGTACTTC
TRBV6-8	many	-	TRBJ1-2	CASSWYPPRQTRGYTF	TGTGCCAGCAGTTGGTACCCACCGAGACAGACGAGAGGCTACACCTTC
TRBV15	few	-	TRBJ1-4	CATSRDHGPNEKLFF	TGTGCCACCAGCAGGGACCACGGGCCGAATGAAAAACTGTTTTTT
TRBV5-1	many	TRBD1	TRBJ1-1	CASSRTTGGSTEAFF	TGCGCCAGCAGCCGCACTACAGGGGGATCCACTGAAGCTTTCTTT
TRBV5-1	-	-	TRBJ2-3	CASSLGGGNTDTQYF	TGCGCCAGCAGCTTGGGCGGGGGCAACACAGATACGCAGTATTTT
TRBV30	-	-	TRBJ1-2	CAWRIQGHYGYTF	TGTGCCTGGAGAATACAGGGCCACTATGGCTACACCTTC
TRBV19	-	-	TRBJ1-2	CASSLKGGSGYGYTF	TGTGCCAGTAGCCTCAAAGGGGGATCAGGCTATGGCTACACCTTC
TRBV6-7	-	-	TRBJ1-1	CASSEALGGLNTEAFF	TGTGCCAGCAGTGAAGCGCTGGGAGGGTTGAACACTGAAGCTTTCTTT
TRBV6-8	-	TRBD1	TRBJ1-5	CASSYGDRWQPQHF	TGTGCCAGCAGTTACGGGGACAGGTGGCAGCCCCAGCATTTT
TRBV12-2	few	-	TRBJ1-2	CAKQLVRGANYGYTF	TGTGCCAAACAGCTTGTTCGGGGGGCTAACTATGGCTACACCTTC
TRBV19	-	-	TRBJ1-1	CASSNPRWNTEAFF	TGTGCCAGTAGTAATCCACGATGGAACACTGAAGCTTTCTTT
TRBV6-7	few	TRBD1	TRBJ2-7	CASSSAGTGRYEQYF	TGTGCCAGCAGTTCTGCCGGGACAGGCCGCTACGAGCAGTACTTC
TRBV6-8	few	TRBD1	TRBJ1-6	CASSYSGTGRSPLHF	TGTGCCAGCAGTTACTCAGGGACAGGGCGCTCACCCCTCCACTTT
TRBV23-1	-	-	TRBJ1-5	CASSLGLGEDQHF	TGCGCCAGCAGCTTGGGGTTGGGAGAGGACCAGCATTTT
TRBV11-1	-	TRBD2	TRBJ2-1	CASSPQEREARNEQFF	TGTGCCAGCAGCCCCCAAGAGCGGGAGGCTCGGAATGAGCAGTTCTTC
TRBV1	-	-	TRBJ2-7	CASSQDPSGVLYEQYF	TGCGCCAGCAGCCAAGATCCCTCGGGAGTGCTTTACGAGCAGTACTTC
TRBV6-8	few	-	TRBJ1-5	CASSPDSTYQPQHF	TGTGCCAGCAGTCCGGACAGTACTTATCAGCCCCAGCATTTT
TRBV10-2	-	TRBD1	TRBJ2-7	CASSESGTGLYSEQYF	TGCGCCAGCAGTGAGTCGGGGACAGGGTTATACTCCGAGCAGTACTTC
TRBV5-1	-	TRBD2	TRBJ2-7	CASSLEAGTYEQYF	TGCGCCAGCAGCTTGGAAGCGGGGACCTACGAGCAGTACTTC
TRBV5-1	-	TRBD2	TRBJ2-3	CASSQVSSGGTDTQYF	TGCGCCAGCAGCCAAGTCTCGAGCGGGGGGACAGATACGCAGTATTTT
TRBV5-1	once	TRBD2	TRBJ2-2	CASSSGVAGPTGELFF	TGCGCCAGCAGCTCCGGGGTAGCGGGCCCCACCGGGGAGCTGTTTTTT
TRBV6-8	-	TRBD2	TRBJ2-2	CASSSISDRGVTGELFF	TGTGCCAGCAGTTCAATCTCAGACCGGGGGGTCACCGGGGAGCTGTTTTTT
TRBV28	many	TRBD2	TRBJ2-7	CASKRKAGGSYEQYF	TGTGCCAGCAAAAGGAAGGCGGGAGGTTCCTACGAGCAGTACTTC
TRBV6-8	-	-	TRBJ2-3	CASSSRTDTQYF	TGTGCCAGCAGTTCTCGGACGGATACGCAGTATTTT
TRBV28	few	-	TRBJ1-1	CASSPGDHTEAFF	TGTGCCAGCAGTCCAGGGGACCACACTGAAGCTTTCTTT
TRBV19	-	-	TRBJ1-2	CAPKGPHYGYTF	TGTGCCCCGAAGGGACCCCACTATGGCTACACCTTC
TRBV6-1	few	-	TRBJ1-4	CASSEARVINEKLFF	TGTGCCAGCAGTGAAGCACGGGTGATTAATGAAAAACTGTTTTTT
TRBV11-3	many	-	TRBJ1-1	CASSLVLLSGNTEAFF	TGTGCCAGCAGCTTGGTACTTCTGTCGGGAAACACTGAAGCTTTCTTT
TRBV4-1	-	-	TRBJ1-4	CASSQATGIEKLFF	TGCGCCAGCAGCCAAGCAACAGGCATTGAAAAACTGTTTTTT
TRBV30	-	-	TRBJ1-2	CAWSLGANYGYTF	TGTGCCTGGAGTCTCGGGGCAAACTATGGCTACACCTTC
TRBV23-1	few	-	TRBJ2-5	CASSLEREETQYF	TGCGCCAGCAGCTTGGAGAGGGAAGAGACCCAGTACTTC
TRBV28	-	-	TRBJ1-1	CASSSPDTYTEAFF	TGTGCCAGCAGTTCCCCAGACACTTACACTGAAGCTTTCTTT
TRBV5-1	few	TRBD1	TRBJ1-2	CASSFGTGSIYGYTF	TGCGCCAGCAGCTTCGGGACAGGGTCGATCTATGGCTACACCTTC
TRBV19	-	TRBD1	TRBJ1-1	CASNRGLENTEAFF	TGTGCCAGTAATAGGGGGCTTGAGAACACTGAAGCTTTCTTT
TRBV10-3	-	-	TRBJ2-5	CAISESRGVQETQYF	TGTGCCATCAGTGAGTCGCGTGGGGTCCAAGAGACCCAGTACTTC
TRBV11-3	few	-	TRBJ1-4	CASSLGELATNEKLFF	TGTGCCAGCAGCTTGGGAGAGCTTGCAACTAATGAAAAACTGTTTTTT
TRBV30	many	TRBD2	TRBJ2-2	CAGRVGGSGELFF	TGTGCCGGGAGGGTGGGGGGGTCCGGGGAGCTGTTTTTT
TRBV6-8	medium-sized	-	TRBJ2-7	CASSPAFLGVYEQYF	TGTGCCAGCAGTCCAGCTTTTCTTGGGGTCTACGAGCAGTACTTC